This T cell receptor beta chain was recorded in a study of blood T cell repertoires in COVID-19. Looking at the study overall: PBMCs, B-cell-depleted T cells, or T cells provided the cDNA or gDNA that made up the material.

Germline assignment: CDR1 GTSNPN and CDR2 SVGIG (reference sequence). This CDR3 is 13 amino acids long. The V gene end was trimmed by 3 bases and the J gene end by 14 bases; junction bases not matched to a gene: 5. The protocol was immunoSEQ multiplex PCR, while the TCRdb copy is restricted to in-frame clones and leaves out a portion. The sample comprises 200,000 to 250,000 clones, roughly 83% of which are singletons, and roughly 10% rests with the top ten. The source of this sequence is an elderly man with acute or convalescent COVID-19. The V gene is TRBV30, the J gene TRBJ1-6; 12 bases agree with TRBD1. Sequenced sample: peripheral blood. The CDR3 loop is CAWRGQGARSLHF. The DNA for the CDR3 is TGTGCCTGGAGGGGACAGGGGGCCCGGTCCCTCCACTTT.